The clone carrying this T cell receptor (beta chain) appeared once. The data were produced by immunoSEQ multiplex PCR, yet TCRdb's version contains in-frame clones alone and is incomplete. This table has some 58,000 clones, roughly four fifths appearing once. These data come from a study of blood T cell repertoires in COVID-19. The wider study: The cDNA or gDNA used as material had been derived from T cells, B-cell-depleted T cells, or PBMCs.

The sequencing input was peripheral blood. This sequence originates from a man between 60 and 75 years old with COVID-19, enrolled during active disease.

The chain's CDR3 is CASSRTLTGSRGNQPQHF. DNA of the CDR3: TGTGCCAGCAGCCGCACACTTACAGGGTCTAGAGGCAATCAGCCCCAGCATTTT. The chain combines TRBV7-8 with TRBJ1-5; TRBD1 might be the D (6 bases). The CDR3 spans 18 residues. The V gene lost 5 bases and the J gene lost 2 bases, with 22 bases spanning the gap. Germline values: CDR1 SGHVS, CDR2 FQNEAQ.